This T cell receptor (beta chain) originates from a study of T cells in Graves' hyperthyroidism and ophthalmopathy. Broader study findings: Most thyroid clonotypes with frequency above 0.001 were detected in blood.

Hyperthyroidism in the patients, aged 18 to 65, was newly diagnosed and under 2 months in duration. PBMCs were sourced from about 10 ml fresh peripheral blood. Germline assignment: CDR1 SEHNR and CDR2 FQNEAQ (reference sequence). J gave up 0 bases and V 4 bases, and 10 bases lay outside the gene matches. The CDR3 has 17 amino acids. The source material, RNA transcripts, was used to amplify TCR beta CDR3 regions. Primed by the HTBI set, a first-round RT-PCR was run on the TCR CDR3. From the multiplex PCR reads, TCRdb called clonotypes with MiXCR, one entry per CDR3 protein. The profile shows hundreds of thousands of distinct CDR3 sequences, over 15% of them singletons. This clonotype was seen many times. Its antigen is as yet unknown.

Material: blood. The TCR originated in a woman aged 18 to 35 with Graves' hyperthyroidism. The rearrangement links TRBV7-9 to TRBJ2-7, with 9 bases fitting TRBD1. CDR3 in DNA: TGTGCCAGCAGCTCAAGTAAGGGACAGGGTCGCTCCTACGAGCAGTACTTC. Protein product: CASSSSKGQGRSYEQYF.